The present T cell receptor (beta chain) was sequenced within a study of identical twins (dated by TCRdb to 2016 to 2017). Study-wide context: To test whether fetal clonotypes persist, the study used deep sequencing on TCR alpha and beta repertoires from monozygotic twins, unrelated adults of various ages, and cord blood. To rule out contamination, replicate twin experiments were performed at different times with different library preparation protocols.

What the work shows at the level of the full study, not this receptor alone: Zero-insertion analyses could be partly confounded by invariant T cells such as MAIT and iNKT, although diverse VJ usage argued against such confounding for most clonotypes. Recombination models systematically underestimated out-of-frame TCR alpha sharing in monozygotic twins but agreed with sharing between unrelated individuals. Compared with coincidental sharing between unrelated individuals, an excess of low generation-probability sequences was observed among out-of-frame TCR alpha sequences shared between twins. Because the same donors could not be followed over many years, the conclusions depended on cross-sectional statistical analysis. Abundant cord blood beta clonotypes had fewer insertions, young adult naive repertoires showed a similar but weaker trend, and memory repertoires showed no such trend. In beta out-of-frame sequences, excess twin sharing was weaker, because having fewer shared sequences lowered the signal-to-noise ratio.

The CDR3 measures 15 amino acids from cysteine to phenylalanine. The only DNA kept is the CDR3, 45 bases in frame from the first base. The junction shows trimming of 2 bases on V and 6 bases on J, and the gene matches do not reach 6 bases of it. Per the germline V gene, SGHRS is the CDR1 and YFSETQ is the CDR2. Only a few counts were recorded for this clonotype. The clone's antigen remains unknown. Per-base qualities were not stored, and no clone one base away is much larger. Only healthy Caucasian donors were included. The twin cohort consisted of three pairs of female monozygotic twins, all aged roughly 18 to 29 years. Positive isolation kits from Invitrogen were used to isolate the CD4+ and CD8+ T cell populations. Preparation of the library involved 5' RACE. The instrument was an Illumina HiSeq 2000. Template switching added a universal primer binding site, and the final cDNA carried a unique molecular identifier that allowed TCR cDNA molecules to be counted accurately. Specific primers in the conserved constant-segment region were used to synthesize first-strand cDNA for the TCR alpha and beta chains. To control for contamination, every cDNA library carried two barcodes: a SMART-Mk sample barcode plus Illumina barcodes. TruSeq adapter sequences and Illumina sample barcodes were added in two successive PCR steps. Sequencing of the TCR alpha and beta cDNA libraries was done on the Illumina HiSeq platform using custom primers. Per the authors' processing: Unique molecular identifiers were extracted from raw reads with MiGEC, and CDR3 positions were determined with MiXCR. Recombination models were inferred per individual with the repgenHMM and IGoR tools using an EM algorithm. The analysis of shared clonotypes was done with the tcR package in R, with sharing normalized by the product of cloneset sizes. To study raw recombination without the effects of thymic and clonal selection, out-of-frame nonproductive sequences were analyzed. The raw public data were reprocessed by TCRdb itself: fastp quality trimming at Q25, MiXCR clonotype calling, in-frame beta chains only. Merged by CDR3 protein, the rows form single entries marked with the most common genes and DNA. Here the V and J calls rest on TCRdb's processing, not on the authors' analysis. The sample contains roughly 500,000 distinct CDR3 sequences, 20% to 25% of them found a single time. The ten largest clones represent around 1% of the sample.

These sequences were also reported in another study, on T cells expressing NK-cell markers. That second report states: Three sorted T-cell subsets (CD3+CD56+NKG2C+, CD3+CD56+NKG2C- and CD3+CD56-NKG2C+) from fewer than 10 donors had their TCR beta-chain repertoires profiled. Of the eight sequenced donors, seven were found to be HCMV-seropositive and one was found to be HCMV-seronegative. In several experiments an anti-gammadeltaTCR antibody was added to restrict sorting to alphabetaTCR-expressing T cells. In more than five donors, the dominant CD3+CD56+NKG2C+ clonotypes ranked among the top 10 CD8+ clonotypes, making up roughly 1.0-7.0% of CD8+ T cells. Those dominant clonotypes were again the most abundant among CD3+CD56-NKG2C+ cells in a handful of donors, at about 25-65%. Whether the expanded NKG2C-expressing T cell clones were specific for HCMV antigens was left unclear. Randomly selected healthy volunteers, three men and five women, were used as the eight sequenced donors. HCMV serostatus was determined by detecting HCMV-specific IgG in serum with a commercial ELISA kit. MIGEC handled demultiplexing of the reads and grouping by UMI, while MiTCR was used to assemble and quantify clonotypes. To exclude erroneous sequences, only TCR cDNA sequences supported by at least two reads were retained. The tcR package was used for downstream repertoire analysis, and clonotypes were matched across fractions by CDR3 nucleotide sequence plus V segment. VDJmatch was used to annotate antigen specificity against VDJdb, with one amino acid substitution in CDR3 allowed.

Sequencing input: CD4+ T cells sorted from blood. This receptor was taken from a woman aged 18 to 35 in good health. This chain joins TRBV5-1 to TRBJ2-2; 8 central nucleotides agree with TRBD1. CDR3 sequence: CASSLLSTGAGELFF. The DNA is as follows: TGCGCCAGCAGCTTACTATCGACAGGGGCCGGGGAGCTGTTTTTT.